The 8 T cell receptor beta chains given below trace back to one sample, sequenced in a study of identical twins. TCRdb analysed the 5' RACE reads with MiXCR anew, one entry per CDR3 protein. The table shows fewer than 250,000 distinct CDR3 sequences, with 6% to 8% occurring only once. These same data were also listed under a study on yellow fever vaccine responses in identical twins.

Material: CD8+ T cells sorted from blood. These receptors were collected from a woman in her late teens or twenties in good health.

The genes are TRBV9 and TRBJ1-2; D gene ambiguous. V was trimmed by 4 bases and J by 6 bases, leaving 16 bases between them. CDR3 length: 14 residues. Germline V gene sequence: CDR1 SGDLS, CDR2 YYNGEE. CDR3 region: CASSRRDRADGYTF. CDR3 nucleotides: TGTGCCAGCAGCCGTAGGGATAGGGCAGATGGCTACACCTTC.

The chain recombines TRBV5-1 with TRBJ1-1; D may be TRBD1 (5 bases). This CDR3 is 14 amino acids long. CDR1 is SGHRS and CDR2 is YFSETQ in the germline V gene. V was pared by 4 bases and J by 3 bases, with 13 bases between. DNA for the CDR3: TGCGCCAGCAGCCCACGCGGGGCTTACACTGAAGCTTTCTTT. Translating it yields CASSPRGAYTEAFF.

The chain couples TRBV27 to TRBJ1-1; unclear D gene. This CDR3 spans 12 amino acids. Trimming left V 5 bases short and J 1 base short, with 5 bases between. The germline V gene has CDR1 MNHEY and CDR2 SMNVEV (reference sequence). In DNA, the CDR3 is TGTGCCAGCAGTAGCCAGAACACTGAAGCTTTCTTT. It translates to CASSSQNTEAFF.

The gene calls are TRBV3-1 and TRBJ2-1; possible D gene TRBD1, 6 bases. CDR1 and CDR2 (germline): LGHDT, YNNKEL (reference sequence). CDR3 length equals 16 residues. V was pared by 0 bases and J by 1 base, with 10 bases between. The CDR3 bases are TGTGCCAGCAGCCAAGATGGGCAGGGGTCCTACAATGAGCAGTTCTTC. Translated: CASSQDGQGSYNEQFF.

This clonotype was picked up a small number of times. The chain links TRBV6-4 to TRBJ2-1, with D uncertain. Trimming removed 3 bases at V and 0 bases at J, with 9 bases between. This CDR3 comprises 15 residues. Germline-derived CDR1 and CDR2 are MRHNA and SNTAGT. CDR3 nucleotides: TGTGCCAGCAGTGAGCAGGAGAGCTCCTACAATGAGCAGTTCTTC. As protein: CASSEQESSYNEQFF.

This clonotype has a count of ten or more. The V call is TRBV27, the J call TRBJ2-5; D unresolved. V gave up 4 bases and J gave up 7 bases, with 16 bases separating them. The CDR3 covers 14 residues. Germline assignment: CDR1 MNHEY and CDR2 SMNVEV (reference sequence). The CDR3 spells CASSSPREGGTQYF. The CDR3 coding sequence is TGTGCCAGCAGTTCTCCTCGTGAAGGTGGGACCCAGTACTTC.

This clonotype came up a few times. The chain combines TRBV11-3 with TRBJ2-7; perhaps D is TRBD1 or TRBD2 (5 bases each). CDR1 and CDR2 (germline): SGHNT, YENEEA. V was pared by 5 bases and J by 4 bases, with 12 bases between. CDR3 length equals 13 residues. The chain's CDR3 is CASSAGTFYEQYF. CDR3 DNA sequence: TGTGCCAGCAGCGCCGGGACCTTTTACGAGCAGTACTTC.

This chain uses TRBV7-9 with TRBJ2-1, with 7 positions matching TRBD2. V lost 4 bases to trimming and J lost 9 bases; unmatched junction nucleotides: 9. The CDR3 sequence is 14 residues long. The germline gives CDR1 SEHNR, CDR2 FQNEAQ (reference sequence). This chain's CDR3 is CASSSEGGRCEQFF. CDR3 DNA sequence: TGTGCCAGCAGCTCCGAGGGAGGGCGTTGTGAGCAGTTCTTC.